This passage covers 13 T cell receptor beta chains from one sample sequenced in a study of blood T cell repertoires in COVID-19. Method: immunoSEQ multiplex PCR; TCRdb's copy keeps in-frame clones and lacks some. The table has over 200,000 clones, over 75% seen once. Sequencing used peripheral blood. The receptors were gathered from a man aged 35 to 55 with active or convalescent COVID-19.

This chain connects TRBV7-8 to TRBJ2-7; 8 bases match TRBD1. V shed 5 bases and J 3 bases; nucleotides not matched to a gene: 3. CDR1 and CDR2 (germline): SGHVS, FQNEAQ. The CDR3 covers 13 residues. In DNA, the CDR3 is TGTGCCAGCAGCCCCGGACAGGGCTACGAGCAGTACTTC. Translation: CASSPGQGYEQYF.

V and J are TRBV10-1 and TRBJ1-1; D is uncertain. CDR1 is WNHNN and CDR2 is SYGVQD in the germline V gene (reference sequence). The CDR3 has 16 residues. Trimming took off 0 bases at V and 7 bases at J, with 18 bases between the two ends. The CDR3 nucleotides are TGCGCCAGCAGTGAGTCCCCGGGGATAGGGCCCCGTGAAGCTTTCTTT. Translating it yields CASSESPGIGPREAFF.

This clone came up once. The V and J genes are TRBV11-2 and TRBJ2-5; TRBD2 matches at 7 bases. Per germline, CDR1 SGHAT and CDR2 FQNNGV. The CDR3 length is 17 residues. V shed 5 bases, J shed 0 bases, and the junction held 12 bases outside the gene matches. Here the CDR3 DNA reads TGTGCCAGCAGCCGCTATAAAGCGGGGACGTACCAAGAGACCCAGTACTTC. Encoded protein: CASSRYKAGTYQETQYF.

The chain couples TRBV6-5 to TRBJ2-5; possibly TRBD2 for D (6 bases). The CDR3 consists of 13 residues. The V and J ends lost 8 bases and 4 bases respectively, with 14 bases between them. Germline V gene data show CDR1 as MNHEY and CDR2 as SVGAGI. The CDR3 loop reads CASVQGLRETQYF. In nucleotides, the CDR3 is TGTGCCAGCGTTCAGGGACTGAGAGAGACCCAGTACTTC.

This clone was counted a single time. The J gene is TRBJ1-4, the V gene TRBV23-1; 7 positions match TRBD1. TRBV23-1 is labeled an ORF, and its function is uncertain. The V and J ends lost 3 bases and 0 bases, in that order; junction bases with no gene match: 16. This CDR3 contains 20 residues. The CDR3 DNA follows: TGCGCCAGCAGTCACGGAGTCCCCGGGACAGTGCAAGCAACTAATGAAAAACTGTTTTTT. As protein: CASSHGVPGTVQATNEKLFF.

A remark on this clone: Germline is not matched at one junction end, which may reflect a read error. The chain employs TRBV7-7 and TRBJ2-2; 7 positions match TRBD2. Germline CDR1 is SSHAT and CDR2 is FNYEAQ (reference sequence). This CDR3 has 19 residues. The CDR3, as DNA: TGTGCTAGCAGCTTAAAGTCTGCGGGCCTAGCGGATAACACCGGGGAGCTGTTTTTT. Translating gives CASSLKSAGLADNTGELFF.

The CDR3 region is CASSSVGTEAFF. For the CDR3, the DNA is TGCGCCAGCAGCTCAGTTGGCACTGAAGCTTTCTTT. The V gene is TRBV5-1, the J gene TRBJ1-1; D gene uncertain. The V and J ends lost 3 bases and 4 bases respectively, with 7 bases between them. This CDR3 has 12 amino acids. CDR1 is SGHRS and CDR2 is YFSETQ in the germline V gene.

This chain connects TRBV4-1 to TRBJ2-1; 10 bases fit TRBD2. The junction had 4 bases not matched to a gene; V was cut back by 5 bases and J by 9 bases. Germline V gives CDR1 MGHRA, CDR2 YSYEKL. This CDR3 contains 13 residues. As DNA, the CDR3 is TGCGCCAGCAGCGGACTAGCGGAGGCTGAGCAGTTCTTC. Amino acid sequence: CASSGLAEAEQFF.

CDR3 protein: CAWSVRAGGNAFF. DNA of the CDR3: TGTGCCTGGAGTGTACGAGCAGGGGGCAACGCTTTCTTT. The chain carries TRBV30 and TRBJ1-1; 8 nucleotides align to TRBD1. Trimming took 0 bases from V and 11 from J; bases not matched to a gene: 8. This CDR3 is 13 amino acids long. Per the germline V gene, CDR1 is GTSNPN and CDR2 is SVGIG (reference sequence).

The chain uses TRBV5-1 and TRBJ1-5, with 9 positions matching TRBD1. V was pared by 0 bases and J by 5 bases, with 15 bases of the junction left unmatched. CDR3 length: 19 amino acids. CDR1 SGHRS and CDR2 YFSETQ come from the germline V gene. The CDR3 region is CASSLVGEPDRGSHQPQHF. The CDR3 region has the DNA TGCGCCAGCAGCTTGGTGGGGGAACCTGACAGGGGGAGTCATCAGCCCCAGCATTTT.

This chain links TRBV6-1 with TRBJ2-7; TRBD1 agrees at 7 bases. There are 16 residues in the CDR3. In germline, CDR1 is MNHNS, CDR2 SASEGT. With V trimmed by 1 base and J by 2 bases, 8 bases remained unmatched. The CDR3 reads CASSEEGGDNPYEQYF. The CDR3 nucleotides are TGTGCCAGCAGTGAAGAAGGGGGCGACAACCCCTACGAGCAGTACTTC.

The V call is TRBV9, the J call TRBJ2-2; D is unresolved. The CDR3 consists of 14 residues. Germline CDR1 is SGDLS and CDR2 is YYNGEE. V was shortened by 5 bases and J by 4 bases, with 12 bases between the two germline ends. CDR3 protein: CASSRFRFTGELFF. CDR3 DNA sequence: TGTGCCAGCAGTCGGTTTCGGTTCACCGGGGAGCTGTTTTTT.

The chain uses TRBV2 and TRBJ2-3; the D gene is possibly TRBD1 (6 bases). The CDR3 consists of 14 residues. Between the trimmed V and J ends, which lost 7 bases and 0 bases, there was a span of 11 bases. Germline CDR1 SNHLY, CDR2 FYNNEI. The DNA for the CDR3 is TGTGCCAGCACAGGGGTAATCAGCACAGATACGCAGTATTTT. Its protein product is CASTGVISTDTQYF.